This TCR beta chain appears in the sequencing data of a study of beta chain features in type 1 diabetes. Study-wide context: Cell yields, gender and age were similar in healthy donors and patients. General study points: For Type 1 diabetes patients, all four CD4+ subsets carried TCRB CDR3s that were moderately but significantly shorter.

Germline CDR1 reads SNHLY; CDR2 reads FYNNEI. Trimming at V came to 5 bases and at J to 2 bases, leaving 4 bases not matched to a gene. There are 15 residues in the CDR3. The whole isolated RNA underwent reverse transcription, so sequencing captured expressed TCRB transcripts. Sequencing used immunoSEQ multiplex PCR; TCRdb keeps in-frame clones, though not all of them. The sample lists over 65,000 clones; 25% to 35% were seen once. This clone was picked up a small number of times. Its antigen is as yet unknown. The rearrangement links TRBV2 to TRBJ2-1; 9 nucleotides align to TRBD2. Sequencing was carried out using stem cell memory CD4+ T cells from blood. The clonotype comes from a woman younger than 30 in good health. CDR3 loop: CASSWRGGPYNEQFF. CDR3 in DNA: TGTGCCAGCAGTTGGCGGGGGGGCCCCTACAATGAGCAGTTCTTC.